This T cell receptor (beta chain) was identified during a study of Ad26.COV2.S vaccination and SARS-CoV-2 variants. Study at large: The COV1001 Ad26.COV2.S trial arm included the donor. Broader study findings: Reportedly, spike-specific CD8+ and CD4+ T cell responses achieved substantial breadth once vaccination had taken place. Vaccine and placebo recipients had comparable breadth of non-spike TCRs.

This sample's treatment: around 19 received Ad26.COV2.S at low or high dose, single or two shots; several received placebo; per-sample allocation not given. On day 63 after the first injection, vaccine and placebo recipients gave samples. As its vector, the vaccine had Ad26, which expressed Wuhan-strain SARS-CoV-2 spike. Concerning this clone: Antigen: not known.

Assay: immunoSEQ multiplex PCR; the TCRdb copy retains only in-frame clones and omits some. The sample consists of roughly 420,000 clones, around 87% of them appearing once. The CDR3 has 13 amino acids. V shed 0 bases and J shed 10 bases, with 12 bases lying between them. The germline CDR1 and CDR2 sequences are PRHDT and FYEKMQ (reference sequence). The starting material was peripheral blood, obtained in a trial of Ad26.COV2.S vaccine versus placebo. The receptor comes from a person aged 18-65 years who received the Ad26.COV2.S COVID-19 vaccine or a placebo. The chain employs TRBV13 and TRBJ1-1; D uncertain. CDR3: CASSLGSSPVAFF. The DNA of the CDR3 is TGTGCCAGCAGCTTAGGATCCAGTCCCGTAGCTTTCTTT. Filled out from reference TRBV13 and TRBJ1-1, the complete variable domain reads AAGVIQSPRHLIKEKRETATLKCYPIPRHDTVYWYQQGPGQDPQFLISFYEKMQSDKGSIPDRFSAQQFSDYHSELNMSSLELGDSALYFCASSLGSSPVAFFGQGTRLTVV.